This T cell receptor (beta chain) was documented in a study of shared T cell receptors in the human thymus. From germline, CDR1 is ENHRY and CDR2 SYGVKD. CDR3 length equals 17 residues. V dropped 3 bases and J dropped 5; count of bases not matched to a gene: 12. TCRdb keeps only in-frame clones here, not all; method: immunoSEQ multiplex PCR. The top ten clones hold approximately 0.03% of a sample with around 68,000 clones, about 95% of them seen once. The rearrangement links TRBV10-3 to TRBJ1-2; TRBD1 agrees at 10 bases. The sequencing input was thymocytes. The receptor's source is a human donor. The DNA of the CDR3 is TGTGCCATCAGTGAACGAAGCGACAGGGGGCGCCGTTATGGCTACACCTTC. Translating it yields CAISERSDRGRRYGYTF.